The present entry profiles one T cell receptor beta chain with its context. It has no known antigen specificity. One base away there is no much larger clone; base qualities are not given. Compared with germline, V lacks 5 bases and J lacks 0 bases; bases without a gene match: 8. Reading the germline V gene gives CDR1 SGHRS and CDR2 YFSETQ. Spanning cysteine to phenylalanine, the CDR3 consists of 16 amino acids. Of all the DNA, just the CDR3 is kept, 48 bases in frame from base 1. These data are taken from a study of blood T cell repertoires in COVID-19 (TCRdb year 2020). Study-wide context: Samples from collaborators originated in the United States, Italy and Spain and spanned both the acute and convalescent phases of COVID-19. Where HLA class I and class II types were available, the types were taken from metadata supplied by the sample provider, not from assay-based typing. Subjects who had been exposed to COVID-19, were actively infected with it, or had recovered from it provided the deeply sampled blood TCRbeta repertoires that made up the dataset. A de-identified subject ID, COVID-19 status, age in years and sex were almost always included in the sample metadata. The material from the prospective study consisted of cDNA or gDNA derived from T cells, B-cell-depleted T cells, or PBMCs. Samples came from the ongoing ImmuneRACE study (first 160 participants) plus 1,254 subjects from 6 global collaborators. A freely available public database, intended as a resource for researchers studying the immune response to SARS-CoV-2, is where the repertoires were released.

Whole blood was collected in K2EDTA tubes by collaborating institutions according to the institutions' own protocols. Collaborator samples were shipped for TCRbeta analysis as frozen whole blood, isolated PBMCs, or DNA extracted from either sample type. The immunoSEQ Assay, a bias-controlled multiplex PCR, was used to amplify TCRbeta CDR3 regions from genomic DNA. Per the source publication's procedure: The number of nucleated cells in each sample was estimated from the amplification of reference gene primers within the assay. To quantify the absolute abundance of each unique TCRbeta CDR3 rearrangement, sequence reads were collapsed and filtered. Productive Simpson clonality was computed per sample as the square root of Simpson's diversity index over productive rearrangements. Drawn from immuneACCESS, this table holds only the in-frame rearrangements with V and J called that TCRdb kept. Clones are partly lost; checked studies trace under half to an unresolved V gene and leave the rest unexplained. The V and J calls and clone size were taken over from that table, and D and trimming were inferred from the DNA. In all, the sample holds roughly 100,000 clones, and 70% to 90% of those were seen once. The ten largest clones take up 4.5% to 6% of the sample.

On the study overall, not on this receptor specifically: The quantity of clinical and demographic metadata differed by source and by participant and was supplied without curation.

The chain joins TRBV5-1 to TRBJ2-3; TRBD2 aligns with 8 central bases. The receptor was derived from a human donor in a cohort sampled during active COVID-19. Material for sequencing was peripheral blood. The CDR3 corresponds to CASSRNSGTSTDTQYF. In nucleotide form, the sequence is TGCGCCAGCAGTCGAAATAGCGGGACTAGCACAGATACGCAGTATTTT.